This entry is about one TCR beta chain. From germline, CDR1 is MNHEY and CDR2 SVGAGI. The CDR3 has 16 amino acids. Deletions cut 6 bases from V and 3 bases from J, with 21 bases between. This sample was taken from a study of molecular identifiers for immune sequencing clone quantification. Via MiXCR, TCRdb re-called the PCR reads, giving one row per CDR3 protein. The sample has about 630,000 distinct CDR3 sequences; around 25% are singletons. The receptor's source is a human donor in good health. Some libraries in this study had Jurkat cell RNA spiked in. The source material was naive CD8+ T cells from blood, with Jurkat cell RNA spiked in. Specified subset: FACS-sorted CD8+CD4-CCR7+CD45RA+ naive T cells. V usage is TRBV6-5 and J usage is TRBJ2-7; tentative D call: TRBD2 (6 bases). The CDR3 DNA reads TGTGCCAGCAGAAGTTGGGGTCTAGCGACTAACTACGAGCAGTACTTC. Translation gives CASRSWGLATNYEQYF.